The entry below describes one T cell receptor (beta chain). Its cognate antigen is unknown. Per the germline V gene, CDR1 is DFQATT and CDR2 is SNEGSKA (reference sequence). CDR3 length equals 13 residues. V lost 1 base and J lost 6; bases outside the gene matches: 2. This entry comes from a study of T cells after yellow fever vaccination. Background on the study: Fractions of low cell number were prepared using SMART-Seq v4 Ultra Low Input. The study, taken as a whole, reports: Reappearing after the booster were most of the clones from primary vaccination (roughly 95% CD4, 70% to 90% CD8). Weaker overall, the secondary response nonetheless peaked faster (day 5 versus 15).

It was through 5'RACE template switching that TCR cDNA was made, with a universal primer site and UMIs added. Using its own MiXCR run on the 5' RACE reads, TCRdb lists one record per CDR3 protein. The sample carries 400,000 or so distinct CDR3 sequences, around a tenth recorded once. The chain combines TRBV20-1 with TRBJ2-2; 7 positions agree with TRBD1. The clonotype originates from a man between 18 and 29 years old who received the YFV17D yellow fever vaccine. This specimen consisted of PBMCs, obtained on the day of the first yellow fever vaccination. CDR3 bases: TGCAGTGCTAGAGTTCAGGGGGCCGGGGAGCTGTTTTTT. Protein: CSARVQGAGELFF.